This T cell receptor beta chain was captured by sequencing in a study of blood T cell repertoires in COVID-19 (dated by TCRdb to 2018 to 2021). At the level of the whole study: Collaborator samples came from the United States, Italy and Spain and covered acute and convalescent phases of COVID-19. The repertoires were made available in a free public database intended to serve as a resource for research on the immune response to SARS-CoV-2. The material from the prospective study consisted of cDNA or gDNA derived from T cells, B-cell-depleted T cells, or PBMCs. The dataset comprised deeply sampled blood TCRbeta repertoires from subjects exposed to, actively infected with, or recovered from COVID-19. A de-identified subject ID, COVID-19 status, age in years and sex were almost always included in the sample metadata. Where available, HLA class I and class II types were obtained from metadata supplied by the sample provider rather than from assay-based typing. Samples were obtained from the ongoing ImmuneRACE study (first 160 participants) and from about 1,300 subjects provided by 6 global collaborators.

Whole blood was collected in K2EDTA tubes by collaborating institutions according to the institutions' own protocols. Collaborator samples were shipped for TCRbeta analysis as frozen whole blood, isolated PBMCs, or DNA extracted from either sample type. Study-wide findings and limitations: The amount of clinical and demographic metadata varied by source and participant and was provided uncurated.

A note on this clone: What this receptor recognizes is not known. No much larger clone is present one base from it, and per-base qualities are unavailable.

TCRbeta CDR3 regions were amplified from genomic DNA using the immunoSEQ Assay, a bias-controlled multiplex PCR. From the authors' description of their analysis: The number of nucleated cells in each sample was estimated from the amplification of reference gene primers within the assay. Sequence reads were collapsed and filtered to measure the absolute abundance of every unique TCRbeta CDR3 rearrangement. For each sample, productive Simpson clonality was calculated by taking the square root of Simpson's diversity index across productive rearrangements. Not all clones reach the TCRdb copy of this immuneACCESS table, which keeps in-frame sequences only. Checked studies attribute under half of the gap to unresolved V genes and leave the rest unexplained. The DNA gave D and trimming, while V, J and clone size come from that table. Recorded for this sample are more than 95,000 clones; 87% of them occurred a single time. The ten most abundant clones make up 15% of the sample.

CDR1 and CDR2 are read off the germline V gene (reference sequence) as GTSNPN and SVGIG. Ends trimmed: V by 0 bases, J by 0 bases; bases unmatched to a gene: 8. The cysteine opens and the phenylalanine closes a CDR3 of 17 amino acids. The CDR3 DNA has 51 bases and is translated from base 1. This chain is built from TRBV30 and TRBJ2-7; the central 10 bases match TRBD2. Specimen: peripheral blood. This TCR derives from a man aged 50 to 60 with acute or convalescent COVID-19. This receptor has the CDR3 CAWSVRSGRDSSYEQYF. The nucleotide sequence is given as TGTGCCTGGAGTGTACGGAGCGGGAGGGATAGCTCCTACGAGCAGTACTTC.